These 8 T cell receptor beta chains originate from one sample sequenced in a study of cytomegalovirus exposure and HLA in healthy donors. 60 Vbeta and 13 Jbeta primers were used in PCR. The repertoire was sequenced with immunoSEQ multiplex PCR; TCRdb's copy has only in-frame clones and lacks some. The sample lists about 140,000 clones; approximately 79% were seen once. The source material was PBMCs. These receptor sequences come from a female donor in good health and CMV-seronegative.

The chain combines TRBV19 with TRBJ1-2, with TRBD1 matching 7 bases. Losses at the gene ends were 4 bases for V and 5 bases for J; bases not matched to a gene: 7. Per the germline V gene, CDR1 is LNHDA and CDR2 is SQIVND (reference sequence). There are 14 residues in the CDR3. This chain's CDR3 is CASSNQQGSYGYTF. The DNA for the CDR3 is TGTGCCAGTAGTAACCAACAGGGGAGTTATGGCTACACCTTC. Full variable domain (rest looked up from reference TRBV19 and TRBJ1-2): DGGITQSPKYLFRKEGQNVTLSCEQNLNHDAMYWYRQDPGQGLRLIYYSQIVNDFQKGDIAEGYSVSREKKESFPLTVTSAQKNPTAFYLCASSNQQGSYGYTFGSGTRLTVV.

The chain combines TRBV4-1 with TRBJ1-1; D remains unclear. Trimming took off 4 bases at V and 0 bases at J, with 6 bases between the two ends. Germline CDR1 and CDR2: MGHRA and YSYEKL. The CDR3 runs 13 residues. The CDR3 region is CASSLFMNTEAFF. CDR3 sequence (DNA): TGCGCCAGCAGCCTTTTCATGAACACTGAAGCTTTCTTT.

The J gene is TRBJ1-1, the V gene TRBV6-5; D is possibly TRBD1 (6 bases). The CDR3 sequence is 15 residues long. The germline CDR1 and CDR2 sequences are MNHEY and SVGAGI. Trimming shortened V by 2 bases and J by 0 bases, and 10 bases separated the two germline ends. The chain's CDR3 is CASSYLTGMNTEAFF. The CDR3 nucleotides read TGTGCCAGCAGTTACCTAACAGGGATGAACACTGAAGCTTTCTTT.

The CDR3 sequence is CASSEDRGISGANVLTF. The CDR3 DNA sequence: TGCGCCAGCAGCGAGGACAGGGGGATCTCTGGGGCCAACGTCCTGACTTTC. This chain connects TRBV5-1 to TRBJ2-6; 10 nucleotides line up with TRBD1. Germline CDR1 SGHRS, CDR2 YFSETQ. V lost 4 bases and J lost 0; bases outside the gene matches: 4. The CDR3 is 17 residues long.

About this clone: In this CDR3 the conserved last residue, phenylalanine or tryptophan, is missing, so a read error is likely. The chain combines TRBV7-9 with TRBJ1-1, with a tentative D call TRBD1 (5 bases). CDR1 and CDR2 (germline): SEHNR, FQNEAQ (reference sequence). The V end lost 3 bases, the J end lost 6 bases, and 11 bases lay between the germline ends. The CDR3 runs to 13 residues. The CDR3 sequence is CASSFEGDSEAFL. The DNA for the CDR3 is TGTGCCAGCAGCTTTGAAGGGGACTCTGAAGCTTTCCTT.

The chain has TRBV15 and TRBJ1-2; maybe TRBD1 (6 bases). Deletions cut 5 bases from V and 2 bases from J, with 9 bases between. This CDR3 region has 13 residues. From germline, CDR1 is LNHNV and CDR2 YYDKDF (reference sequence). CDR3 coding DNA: TGTGCCACCAGCGCCAGGGGAAACTATGGCTACACCTTC. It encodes CATSARGNYGYTF.

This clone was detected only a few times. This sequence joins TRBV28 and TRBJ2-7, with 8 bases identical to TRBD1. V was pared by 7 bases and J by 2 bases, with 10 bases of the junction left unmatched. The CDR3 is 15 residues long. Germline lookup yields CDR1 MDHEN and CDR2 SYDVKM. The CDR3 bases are TGTGCCAGCATTCCAGGGGGCAGGGGCCCCTACGAGCAGTACTTC. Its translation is CASIPGGRGPYEQYF. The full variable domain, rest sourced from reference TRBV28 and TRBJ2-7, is DVKVTQSSRYLVKRTGEKVFLECVQDMDHENMFWYRQDPGLGLRLIYFSYDVKMKEKGDIPEGYSVSREKKERFSLILESASTNQTSMYLCASIPGGRGPYEQYFGPGTRLTVT.

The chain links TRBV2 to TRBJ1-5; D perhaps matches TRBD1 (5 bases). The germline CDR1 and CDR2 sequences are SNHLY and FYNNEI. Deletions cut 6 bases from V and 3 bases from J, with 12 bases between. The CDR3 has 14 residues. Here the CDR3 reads CASSKQAVNQPQHF. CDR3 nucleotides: TGTGCCAGCAGCAAACAGGCAGTCAATCAGCCCCAGCATTTT.